This T cell receptor (beta chain) appears in the sequencing data of a study of blood T cell repertoires in COVID-19. The overall study: Sites across the United States, Italy and Spain contributed samples from acute and convalescent COVID-19. The analysed material was cDNA or gDNA that came from T cells, B-cell-depleted T cells, or PBMCs.

The CDR3 spans 16 residues. Germline trimming cut 4 bases from V and 4 bases from J; bases unmatched to any gene: 5. Germline V CDR1 and CDR2: SGHAT, FQNNGV. Seattle participants joined during active infection and were tracked over time. Authors' analysis steps: How many nucleated cells were present was estimated from reference gene primer amplification. Here immunoSEQ multiplex PCR was the method, and the copy in TCRdb shows in-frame clones only, minus some. The V and J calls and clone size come from that table; D and trimming were worked out from the DNA. This sample has 120,000 to 150,000 clones, with 75% to 90% found just once.

The V gene is TRBV11-2, the J gene TRBJ2-5; 14 nucleotides align to TRBD2. The source material was peripheral blood. The receptor was isolated from a man aged 18 to 29 with COVID-19, enrolled during active disease. The CDR3 bases are TGTGCCAGCAGCTATTCAGGACTAGCGGGAGGAGAGACCCAGTACTTC. Translating it yields CASSYSGLAGGETQYF.